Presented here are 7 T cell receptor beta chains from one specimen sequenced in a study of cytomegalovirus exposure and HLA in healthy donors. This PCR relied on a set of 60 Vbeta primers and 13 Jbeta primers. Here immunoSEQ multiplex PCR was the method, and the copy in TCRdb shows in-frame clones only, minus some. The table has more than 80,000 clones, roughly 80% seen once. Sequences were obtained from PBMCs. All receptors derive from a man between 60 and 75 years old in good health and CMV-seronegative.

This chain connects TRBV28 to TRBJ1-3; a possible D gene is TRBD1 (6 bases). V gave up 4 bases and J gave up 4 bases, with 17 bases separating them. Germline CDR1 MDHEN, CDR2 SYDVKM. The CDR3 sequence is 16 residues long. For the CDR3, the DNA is TGTGCCAGCAGTTCCCGAACACAGGGTGCCGGAAACACCATATATTTT. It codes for CASSSRTQGAGNTIYF.

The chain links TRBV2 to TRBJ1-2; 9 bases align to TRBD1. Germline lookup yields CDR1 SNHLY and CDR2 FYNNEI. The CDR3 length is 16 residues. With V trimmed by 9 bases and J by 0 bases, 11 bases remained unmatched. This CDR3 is CASVFGTGQPNYGYTF. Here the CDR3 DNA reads TGTGCCAGTGTCTTCGGGACAGGGCAACCTAACTATGGCTACACCTTC.

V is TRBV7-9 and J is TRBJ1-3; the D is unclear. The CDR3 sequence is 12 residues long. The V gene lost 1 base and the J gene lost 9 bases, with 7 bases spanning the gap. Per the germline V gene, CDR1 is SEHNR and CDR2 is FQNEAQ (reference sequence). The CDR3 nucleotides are TGTGCCAGCAGCTTAGACGAGGGCACCATATATTTT. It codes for CASSLDEGTIYF.

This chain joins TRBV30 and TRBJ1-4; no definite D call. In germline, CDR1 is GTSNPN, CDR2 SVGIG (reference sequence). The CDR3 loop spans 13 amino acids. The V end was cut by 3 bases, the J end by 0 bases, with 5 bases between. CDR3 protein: CAWSGATNEKLFF. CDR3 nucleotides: TGTGCCTGGAGCGGTGCAACTAATGAAAAACTGTTTTTT.

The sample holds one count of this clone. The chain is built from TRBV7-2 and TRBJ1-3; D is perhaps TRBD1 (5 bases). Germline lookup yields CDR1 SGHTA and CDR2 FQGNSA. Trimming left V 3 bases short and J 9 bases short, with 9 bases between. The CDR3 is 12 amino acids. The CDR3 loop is CASSFGGGTIYF. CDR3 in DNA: TGTGCCAGCAGCTTTGGGGGGGGCACCATATATTTT.

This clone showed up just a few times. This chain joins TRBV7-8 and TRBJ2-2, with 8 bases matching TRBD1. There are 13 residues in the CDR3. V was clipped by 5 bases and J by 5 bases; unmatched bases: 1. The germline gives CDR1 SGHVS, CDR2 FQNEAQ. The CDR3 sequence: CASSRQGTGELFF. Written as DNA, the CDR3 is TGTGCCAGCAGCAGACAGGGGACCGGGGAGCTGTTTTTT.

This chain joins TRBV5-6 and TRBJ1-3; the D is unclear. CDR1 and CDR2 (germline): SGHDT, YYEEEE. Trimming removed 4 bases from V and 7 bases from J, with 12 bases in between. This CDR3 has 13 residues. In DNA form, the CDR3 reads TGTGCCAGCAGCCCCGGTTGGGAGAACACCATATATTTT. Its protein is CASSPGWENTIYF.